Given below is one T cell receptor (beta chain) in context. No antigen is known for it. A junction boundary mismatches the germline segment, possibly from a read error. Unique molecular identifiers had been added to the TCR beta cDNA libraries. TCRdb reprocessed the PCR reads with MiXCR, giving one entry per CDR3 protein. The sample has roughly 870,000 distinct CDR3 sequences, under 70% seen once; the top ten hold about 4.5%. The record originates from a study of post-analysis software for immune sequencing data. Study-wide results and caveats: F measure clustering grouped samples strongly by preparation batch. Patients showed TRBV5-6, TRBV5-1 and TRBV20-1 among five TRBV segments more frequent than in controls.

Looked up from germline, CDR1 is SGHAT and CDR2 is FQNNGV. The CDR3 is 15 amino acids. The TCR originated in a girl between 10 and 17 years old with multiple sclerosis. The sequenced sample consisted of blood. The V and J genes are TRBV11-2 and TRBJ1-2; D remains unclear. The CDR3 loop reads CACSLRSGTHYGYTF. The CDR3 region has the DNA TGTGCCTGCAGCTTAAGATCAGGTACCCACTATGGCTACACCTTC.